The T cell receptor beta chain under discussion was sequenced for a study of T cells in Graves' hyperthyroidism and ophthalmopathy. Study conclusions and caveats: Blood held most thyroid clonotypes expanded above 0.001 frequency.

Orbital computed tomography, thyroid ultrasound, serum thyroxine and TRAb, and clinical symptoms together informed the diagnoses. Isolation of PBMCs was performed on around 10 ml fresh peripheral blood. The TCR beta CDR3 regions underwent amplification using RNA transcripts as the source. Researchers ran a first-round RT-PCR on the TCR CDR3 using the HTBI primer set. One entry per CDR3 protein, called by TCRdb with MiXCR from the multiplex PCR reads. Found here are about 580,000 distinct CDR3 sequences, 14% of them singletons; the top ten hold 5.5% to 7.5%. Germline assignment: CDR1 LGHNA and CDR2 YSLEER. Between the trimmed V and J ends, which lost 0 bases and 7 bases, there was a span of 9 bases. The CDR3 length is 13 residues. For this clonotype: What it binds is not known.

Sample: blood. The sequence derives from a woman in her twenties or thirties with Graves' hyperthyroidism that later progressed to Graves' ophthalmopathy. The chain employs TRBV4-3 and TRBJ1-2, with D maybe TRBD1 (5 bases). The CDR3 spells CASSQEGVSGYTF. CDR3 DNA: TGCGCCAGCAGCCAAGAGGGGGTTAGTGGCTACACCTTC.